This section outlines one T cell receptor (beta chain) sequence together with its context. The antigen is undetermined. This sample was taken from a study of TIL therapy for anti-PD-1-resistant metastatic lung cancer. Study-level results: After infusion, TIL clonotypes partly replaced peripheral T cells and declined over months. The cohort had more treatment-naive, never-smoker and oncogene-addicted patients than typical.

Trimming took 2 bases from V and 6 from J; bases not matched to a gene: 9. Germline V gene sequence: CDR1 LGHNA, CDR2 YSLEER. The CDR3 length is 15 residues. This was the immunoSEQ v3 assay. Libraries were sequenced to 2 million to 2.5 million read pairs (survey) or roughly 5-6.5 million (deep). Here immunoSEQ multiplex PCR was the method, and the copy in TCRdb shows in-frame clones only, minus some. The sample shows approximately 60,000 clones, more than 60% of them seen only once. As to time point: pre-treatment sample, taken before nivolumab and TIL therapy. Patients were adults with stage 4 NSCLC. V and J are TRBV4-3 and TRBJ2-7, with TRBD2 identical over 8 bases. The clonotype comes from a person aged 25-85 years with non-small cell lung cancer. The sequencing here drew on blood, taken at baseline. CDR3: CASSQMFRGGGEQYF. Written as DNA, the CDR3 is TGCGCCAGCAGCCAAATGTTCCGGGGGGGAGGCGAGCAGTACTTC.